Following are 27 T cell receptor beta chains from one sample sequenced in a study of T cell repertoires in cytomegalovirus infection. TCRdb re-called the reads through MiXCR, storing one row per CDR3 protein. The data hold some 170,000 distinct CDR3 sequences, with about a sixth observed a single time. The source material was CD8+ T cells from PBMCs. These receptors were taken from a human donor in good health (CMV status not recorded). Some clones in this sample may be carry-over from other donors' samples.

The rearrangement uses TRBV28 and TRBJ2-3, with 11 bases fitting TRBD2. Per germline, CDR1 MDHEN and CDR2 SYDVKM. This CDR3 has 16 residues. After removal of 3 bases from V and 2 bases from J, the junction contained 4 bases not matched to a gene. CDR3 protein: CASSFALAGVTDTQYF. CDR3 nucleotides: TGTGCCAGCAGTTTCGCACTAGCGGGGGTCACAGATACGCAGTATTTT.

The chain combines TRBV7-9 with TRBJ2-2; D is unclear. The CDR3 loop spans 17 amino acids. Germline lookup yields CDR1 SEHNR and CDR2 FQNEAQ (reference sequence). V lost 1 base and J lost 2, with 14 bases in between. The CDR3 region has the DNA TGTGCCAGCAGCTTAGTACCCGGGCAGACCAACACCGGGGAGCTGTTTTTT. This encodes CASSLVPGQTNTGELFF.

V gene TRBV7-2 combines with J gene TRBJ1-4, with D uncertain. Per germline, CDR1 SGHTA and CDR2 FQGNSA. Trimming pared 4 bases from V and 4 bases from J, leaving 10 bases between. The CDR3 totals 14 residues. Written as DNA, the CDR3 is TGTGCCAGCAGCTCCAGGCGACATAATGAAAAACTGTTTTTT. Protein: CASSSRRHNEKLFF.

This clonotype showed up just a few times. The chain recombines TRBV19 with TRBJ2-7, with 9 bases fitting TRBD1. The V segment lost 6 bases and the J segment 1 base; nucleotides outside the gene matches: 7. Germline-derived CDR1 and CDR2 are LNHDA and SQIVND (reference sequence). The CDR3 sequence is 15 residues long. CDR3 residues: CASRAGTGTSYEQYF. The CDR3 region has the DNA TGTGCCAGTAGAGCCGGGACAGGGACTTCCTACGAGCAGTACTTC.

The chain combines TRBV29-1 with TRBJ1-1; D is uncertain. The length of the CDR3 is 11 residues. Germline-derived CDR1 and CDR2 are SQVTM and ANQGSEA. Trimming removed 7 bases from V and 6 bases from J, with 12 bases in between. CDR3 region: CSDSFGAEAFF. The CDR3 DNA sequence: TGCAGCGACTCGTTCGGGGCTGAAGCTTTCTTT.

This clonotype appeared a few times. The chain joins TRBV4-1 to TRBJ1-2, with TRBD1 identical over 10 bases. V lost 0 bases to trimming and J lost 4 bases; unmatched junction nucleotides: 11. Germline V gives CDR1 MGHRA, CDR2 YSYEKL. CDR3 size: 18 residues. CDR3 in amino acids: CASSQDLSGQGPVYGYTF. In DNA, the CDR3 is TGCGCCAGCAGCCAAGATTTGTCGGGACAGGGGCCGGTCTATGGCTACACCTTC.

This clonotype has just a few counts. The V call is TRBV7-9, the J call TRBJ2-7; D unclear. Germline V gene lookup returns CDR1 SEHNR and CDR2 FQNEAQ (reference sequence). V was shortened by 1 base and J by 2 bases, with 12 bases between the two germline ends. The CDR3 contains 15 residues. CDR3 residues: CASSLESVATYEQYF. CDR3 nucleotide sequence: TGTGCCAGCAGCTTAGAGTCCGTTGCTACCTACGAGCAGTACTTC. The whole variable domain, remainder taken from reference TRBV7-9 and TRBJ2-7, is DTGVSQNPRHKITKRGQNVTFRCDPISEHNRLYWYRQTLGQGPEFLTYFQNEAQLEKSRLLSDRFSAERPKGSFSTLEIQRTEQGDSAMYLCASSLESVATYEQYFGPGTRLTVT.

This clonotype showed up just a few times. V gene TRBV7-2 combines with J gene TRBJ2-7; D is unresolved. CDR1 is SGHTA and CDR2 is FQGNSA in the germline V gene. The length of the CDR3 is 15 residues. The V gene lost 1 base and the J gene lost 0 bases, with 10 bases spanning the gap. The CDR3 here is CASSLVEFSSYEQYF. Here the CDR3 DNA reads TGTGCCAGCAGCTTAGTGGAGTTTAGCTCCTACGAGCAGTACTTC.

This chain links TRBV6-2 or TRBV6-3 with TRBJ2-1, with TRBD2 as a possible D gene (5 bases). V was trimmed by 7 bases and J by 10 bases, leaving 14 bases between them. The germline gives CDR1 MNHEY, CDR2 SVGEGT. The CDR3 has 12 residues. The CDR3 spells CASTPGGGEQFF. The DNA of the CDR3 is TGTGCCAGCACCCCTGGCGGCGGGGAGCAGTTCTTC.

There are many counts of this clonotype. The chain uses TRBV7-2 and TRBJ2-5; perhaps D is TRBD1 or TRBD2 (6 bases each). Looked up from germline, CDR1 is SGHTA and CDR2 is FQGNSA. V dropped 2 bases and J dropped 5 bases, with 12 bases sitting between them. The length of the CDR3 is 14 residues. CDR3 DNA: TGTGCCAGCAGCTTATATGGGGGGCCTGAGACCCAGTACTTC. This translates into CASSLYGGPETQYF.

This clonotype has a handful of counts. The rearrangement links TRBV15 to TRBJ2-3, with 8 bases identical to TRBD2. The germline CDR1 and CDR2 sequences are LNHNV and YYDKDF (reference sequence). The trim removed 0 bases at V and 3 bases at J, leaving 5 bases unmatched. CDR3 length: 16 residues. For the CDR3, the DNA is TGTGCCACCAGCAGAGATGCGGGGGGCGGAACAGATACGCAGTATTTT. Its protein is CATSRDAGGGTDTQYF.

This clonotype was seen a few times. The V call is TRBV7-6, the J call TRBJ1-2; D not resolved. The CDR3 sequence is 13 residues long. Trimming shortened V by 4 bases and J by 8 bases, and 14 bases separated the two germline ends. Germline CDR1 SGHVS, CDR2 FNYEAQ. CDR3 bases: TGTGCCAGCAGCTCGGGAAAGATCGGCGGCTACACCTTC. This gives the protein CASSSGKIGGYTF. The full variable domain, in which reference TRBV7-6 and TRBJ1-2 provide the parts outside the CDR3, is GAGVSQSPRYKVTKRGQDVALRCDPISGHVSLYWYRQALGQGPEFLTYFNYEAQQDKSGLPNDRFSAERPEGSISTLTIQRTEQRDSAMYRCASSSGKIGGYTFGSGTRLTVV.

The chain recombines TRBV7-3 with TRBJ2-6; D gene unclear. V lost 0 bases, J lost 0 bases, and 21 bases lay in between. Per the germline V gene, CDR1 is SGHTA and CDR2 is FQGTGA. There are 21 residues in the CDR3. As DNA, the CDR3 is TGTGCCAGCAGCTTAACGTCGGTCGGGTGGCAGTCCGACTCTGGGGCCAACGTCCTGACTTTC. Its protein product is CASSLTSVGWQSDSGANVLTF.

This clonotype was counted a few times. The DNA for the CDR3 is TGTGCCAGCAGACCTCTTAGCGGGAGCAATGAGCAGTTCTTC. It yields the protein CASRPLSGSNEQFF. The chain couples TRBV28 to TRBJ2-1, with 9 nucleotides matching TRBD2. Germline V lookup: CDR1 MDHEN, CDR2 SYDVKM. CDR3 size: 14 residues. The V segment lost 6 bases and the J segment 6 bases; nucleotides outside the gene matches: 6.

There are a few counts of this clonotype. The chain uses TRBV9 and TRBJ1-4, with 7 bases identical to TRBD1. After removal of 0 bases from V and 0 bases from J, the junction contained 8 bases not matched to a gene. The CDR3 contains 18 residues. Germline CDR1 and CDR2: SGDLS and YYNGEE. The CDR3 DNA follows: TGTGCCAGCAGCGTAGCGCCGGGACAGTGGGCAACTAATGAAAAACTGTTTTTT. Translated, it gives CASSVAPGQWATNEKLFF.

This chain uses TRBV20-1 with TRBJ2-1, with D perhaps TRBD2 (7 bases). The CDR3 sequence is 13 residues long. Germline lookup yields CDR1 DFQATT and CDR2 SNEGSKA (reference sequence). Trimming took 1 base from V and 6 from J, leaving 10 bases between them. CDR3 nucleotide sequence: TGCAGTGCTAGAGCGGGGGGCTTCAATGAGCAGTTCTTC. Translated, it gives CSARAGGFNEQFF.

The V gene is TRBV6-6, the J gene TRBJ2-6; D might be TRBD2 (7 bases). CDR3 length equals 15 residues. Germline V gene data show CDR1 as MNHNY and CDR2 as SVGAGI (reference sequence). V lost 10 bases and J 4 bases, leaving 17 bases between the germline ends. The CDR3 spells CATEGGQAGANVLTF. In nucleotides, the CDR3 is TGTGCCACTGAGGGGGGGCAGGCGGGGGCCAACGTCCTGACTTTC.

This chain uses TRBV11-2 with TRBJ2-4, with 12 bases fitting TRBD2. This CDR3 region has 15 residues. J lost 8 bases, V lost 5 bases, and 7 bases had no gene match. Germline CDR1 reads SGHAT; CDR2 reads FQNNGV. CDR3 bases: TGTGCCAGCAGCCCCACGACTAGCGGGGGTGACATTCAGTACTTC. Its translation: CASSPTTSGGDIQYF.

This clonotype was picked up a small number of times. V usage is TRBV9 and J usage is TRBJ2-5; TRBD2 aligns across 7 bases. The CDR3 contains 15 residues. The germline gives CDR1 SGDLS, CDR2 YYNGEE. The V gene end was trimmed by 0 bases and the J gene end by 5 bases; junction bases not matched to a gene: 7. The CDR3 region is CASSVDGRIGETQYF. The CDR3 bases are TGTGCCAGCAGCGTAGACGGGAGGATCGGGGAGACCCAGTACTTC. Variable domain in full (rest from reference TRBV9 and TRBJ2-5): DSGVTQTPKHLITATGQRVTLRCSPRSGDLSVYWYQQSLDQGLQFLIQYYNGEERAKGNILERFSAQQFPDLHSELNLSSLELGDSALYFCASSVDGRIGETQYFGPGTRLLVL.

This chain connects TRBV7-8 to TRBJ1-5, with D possibly matching TRBD1 (6 bases). The length of the CDR3 is 14 residues. Germline values: CDR1 SGHVS, CDR2 FQNEAQ. The ends were cut back, 4 bases at V and 2 bases at J, with 9 bases in the middle. The CDR3 DNA is TGTGCCAGCAGCTCAAGACAGGGCAATCAGCCCCAGCATTTT. It yields the protein CASSSRQGNQPQHF.

The DNA of the CDR3 is TGTGCCAGCAGGCCCATGACTAGCGGGGGGGCCCATGAGCAGTTCTTC. Protein: CASRPMTSGGAHEQFF. The chain combines TRBV28 with TRBJ2-1; 14 nucleotides match TRBD2. Per germline, CDR1 MDHEN and CDR2 SYDVKM. With V trimmed by 6 bases and J by 8 bases, 9 bases remained unmatched. The CDR3 covers 16 residues.

The chain is built from TRBV11-2 and TRBJ1-2, with a possible D match to TRBD1 (5 bases). This CDR3 has 16 amino acids. From germline, CDR1 is SGHAT and CDR2 FQNNGV. The V gene lost 5 bases and the J gene lost 4 bases, with 20 bases spanning the gap. The CDR3 loop reads CASSPPAGMMVYGYTF. The DNA for the CDR3 is TGTGCCAGCAGCCCCCCGGCAGGGATGATGGTCTATGGCTACACCTTC. The full variable domain, in which reference TRBV11-2 and TRBJ1-2 provide the parts outside the CDR3, is EAGVAQSPRYKIIEKRQSVAFWCNPISGHATLYWYQQILGQGPKLLIQFQNNGVVDDSQLPKDRFSAERLKGVDSTLKIQPAKLEDSAVYLCASSPPAGMMVYGYTFGSGTRLTVV.

This clonotype was observed many times. This chain's CDR3 is CASSWWTENTEAFF. The CDR3 DNA follows: TGTGCCAGCAGCTGGTGGACAGAGAACACTGAAGCTTTCTTT. V usage is TRBV7-9 and J usage is TRBJ1-1, with a possible D match to TRBD1 (6 bases). CDR3 length: 14 amino acids. V was trimmed by 4 bases and J by 1 base, leaving 10 bases between them. Per the germline V gene, CDR1 is SEHNR and CDR2 is FQNEAQ (reference sequence).

V is TRBV6-2 or TRBV6-3 and J is TRBJ2-7; tentative D call: TRBD2 (5 bases). This CDR3 spans 14 amino acids. Germline V gene data show CDR1 as MNHEY and CDR2 as SVGEGT. With 7 bases removed from V and 1 base from J, the gap between germline ends came to 14 bases. CDR3 sequence reads: CASTHVGKSYEQYF. In DNA, the CDR3 is TGTGCCAGCACCCACGTCGGGAAGTCCTACGAGCAGTACTTC.

The gene calls are TRBV24-1 and TRBJ2-1; D possibly corresponds to TRBD1 (6 bases). The germline V and J ends were trimmed by 2 bases and 4 bases, with 8 bases remaining between them. Germline CDR1 reads KGHDR; CDR2 reads SFDVKD. The CDR3 runs 14 residues. CDR3 loop: CATSDWDIYNEQFF. In nucleotides, the CDR3 is TGTGCCACCAGTGATTGGGACATATACAATGAGCAGTTCTTC.

The chain is built from TRBV5-1 and TRBJ1-1, with D possibly matching TRBD1 (6 bases). With 4 bases removed from V and 2 bases from J, the gap between germline ends came to 21 bases. Germline V gives CDR1 SGHRS, CDR2 YFSETQ. The CDR3 totals 17 residues. The CDR3 here is CASSGVWTAPQNTEAFF. CDR3 coding DNA: TGCGCCAGCAGCGGCGTATGGACAGCTCCTCAAAACACTGAAGCTTTCTTT.

The CDR3 loop is CASSGSGLETQYF. In DNA, the CDR3 is TGTGCCAGCAGTGGATCAGGGTTGGAGACCCAGTACTTC. The genes are TRBV6-1 and TRBJ2-5; perhaps TRBD1 as D (5 bases). Germline CDR1 is MNHNS and CDR2 is SASEGT. V lost 4 bases and J lost 5, with 11 bases in between. The CDR3 is 13 amino acids.